These 6 T cell receptor beta chains originate from one sample sequenced in a study of early T cells in non-severe SARS-CoV-2 infection. TCRdb re-derived calls from the 5' RACE reads in MiXCR, one entry per CDR3 protein. The sample gives tens of thousands of distinct CDR3 sequences, about 16% of which show up once; about 5.5% is in the top ten. Sequenced input: whole blood. The receptors here all came from an adult who was a healthcare worker with PCR-confirmed SARS-CoV-2 infection or an uninfected control (not recorded which).

This clonotype showed up many times. The chain uses TRBV4-1 and TRBJ2-7; D ambiguous. CDR1 is MGHRA and CDR2 is YSYEKL in the germline V gene. The V end lost 4 bases, the J end lost 4 bases, and 14 bases lay between the germline ends. CDR3 length: 14 residues. CDR3 region: CASSLSSTSYEQYF. CDR3 nucleotides: TGCGCCAGCAGCCTTAGCAGTACCTCTTACGAGCAGTACTTC.

This clonotype came up many times. The chain recombines TRBV24-1 with TRBJ2-3; D possibly corresponds to TRBD2 (5 bases). The V end was cut by 1 base, the J end by 6 bases, with 13 bases between. The length of the CDR3 is 15 residues. The germline gives CDR1 KGHDR, CDR2 SFDVKD. CDR3 sequence: CATSDFGGSEDTQYF. CDR3 DNA: TGTGCCACCAGTGATTTCGGTGGGAGTGAGGATACGCAGTATTTT.

This clonotype was observed a handful of times. The chain links TRBV20-1 to TRBJ2-7, with 10 bases that match TRBD2. CDR3 length equals 13 residues. V was pared by 4 bases and J by 3 bases, with 3 bases of the junction left unmatched. The germline CDR1 and CDR2 sequences are DFQATT and SNEGSKA (reference sequence). The CDR3 sequence: CSATLAGVYEQYF. CDR3 nucleotide sequence: TGCAGTGCTACGCTAGCGGGAGTCTACGAGCAGTACTTC.

There are a few counts of this clonotype. The rearrangement joins TRBV9 to TRBJ2-7, with a tentative D call TRBD2 (6 bases). In germline, CDR1 is SGDLS, CDR2 YYNGEE. The CDR3 spans 15 residues. V was cut by 0 bases and J by 4 bases, with 14 bases left in between. The CDR3 coding sequence is TGTGCCAGCAGCGTAGCGGCTAGCGCGAATTACGAGCAGTACTTC. Translation: CASSVAASANYEQYF.

This clonotype has at least ten counts. The V gene is TRBV6-5, the J gene TRBJ1-2; no clear D. CDR3 length equals 11 residues. Looked up from germline, CDR1 is MNHEY and CDR2 is SVGAGI. Trimming cost V 10 bases and J 6 bases, with 12 bases left between them. This CDR3 is CAKGLLHGYTF. The CDR3 region has the DNA TGTGCCAAGGGCCTTCTCCATGGCTACACCTTC.

The CDR3 spells CSVVVTSGQATYEQYF. CDR3 bases: TGCAGCGTTGTAGTGACTAGCGGGCAAGCCACCTACGAGCAGTACTTC. V and J are TRBV29-1 and TRBJ2-7; 10 positions agree with TRBD2. CDR3 length equals 16 residues. Germline V gene sequence: CDR1 SQVTM, CDR2 ANQGSEA. Trimming took 4 bases from V and 2 from J; bases not matched to a gene: 11.